Listed below are T cell receptor beta chains from one sample, sequenced in a study of chemoradiotherapy in HPV16-positive cancers. Profiling relied on immunoSEQ multiplex PCR, and the TCRdb table lists in-frame clones only, not all of them. The sample holds about 5,400 clones, about 88% seen once. This material consisted of blood, taken from a patient who underwent chemoradiotherapy. All receptors derive from a human donor with HPV-associated anogenital cancer. Both conserved end residues are part of each CDR3. A D gene is named only where the DNA matches it firmly. Rows give clone size only sometimes, using once, few, many, or a class for an expanded clone.

-	TRBD2	TRBJ2-3	TRBV7-9	CASSLLAGSTDTQYF	TGTGCCAGCAGCCTCCTAGCGGGGAGCACAGATACGCAGTATTTT
-	-	TRBJ2-4	TRBV19	CASTNSENIQYF	TGTGCCAGTACCAACAGCGAAAACATTCAGTACTTC
-	-	TRBJ1-4	TRBV12-5	CASGPSSGAVINREKLFF	TGTGCTAGTGGTCCTTCCTCAGGGGCGGTCATTAATAGGGAAAAACTGTTTTTT
-	-	TRBJ1-5	TRBV19	CASTKRTETYSNQPQHF	TGTGCCAGTACCAAGAGGACTGAGACCTATAGCAATCAGCCCCAGCATTTT
-	-	TRBJ2-2	TRBV9	CATGTDFTGELFF	TGTGCCACCGGGACTGACTTCACCGGGGAGCTGTTTTTT
-	-	TRBJ1-1	TRBV20-1	CSAIQGAEAFF	TGCAGTGCTATTCAAGGCGCCGAAGCTTTCTTT
-	TRBD1	TRBJ1-4	TRBV9	CASSVDQGGPNEKLFF	TGTGCCAGCAGCGTAGATCAGGGGGGGCCTAATGAAAAACTGTTTTTT
once	-	TRBJ1-1	TRBV7-9	CASRPVNTEAFF	TGTGCCAGCAGGCCAGTGAACACTGAAGCTTTCTTT
-	TRBD2	TRBJ2-2	TRBV6-1	CASTMTSGFTWELFF	TGTGCCAGCACTATGACTAGCGGATTCACCTGGGAGCTGTTTTTT
-	-	TRBJ1-1	TRBV9	CASSVGMNTEAFF	TGTGCCAGCAGCGTAGGCATGAACACTGAAGCTTTCTTT
-	TRBD2	TRBJ2-5	TRBV15	CATSRDLAGVGETQYF	TGTGCCACCAGCAGAGACCTCGCGGGAGTAGGAGAGACCCAGTACTTC
-	TRBD1	TRBJ1-3	TRBV10-2	CASSRLTYGTGAGNTIYF	TGCGCCAGCAGTCGATTGACGTATGGGACAGGGGCTGGAAACACCATATATTTT
-	TRBD1	TRBJ2-2	TRBV2	CASRTDRVETGELFF	TGTGCCAGCAGGACAGACAGGGTCGAGACAGGGGAGCTGTTTTTT
-	-	TRBJ2-5	TRBV30	CAWSVKGLGQYF	TGTGCCTGGAGTGTAAAAGGGTTGGGGCAGTACTTC
-	TRBD2	TRBJ2-5	TRBV11-2	CASSLSDGGQETQYF	TGTGCCAGCAGCTTATCCGACGGGGGGCAAGAGACCCAGTACTTC
-	TRBD1	TRBJ2-7	TRBV5-1	CASSPGQGANEQYF	TGCGCCAGCAGCCCTGGACAGGGGGCAAACGAGCAGTACTTC
-	-	TRBJ1-4	TRBV7-9	CASSGGVTNEKLFF	TGTGCCAGCAGTGGCGGGGTAACTAATGAAAAACTGTTTTTT
-	TRBD1	TRBJ1-2	TRBV2	CASSVGGAGIGYTF	TGTGCCAGCAGTGTAGGGGGCGCGGGAATCGGCTACACCTTC
-	-	TRBJ2-3	TRBV30	CAWSVSGPDATDTQYF	TGTGCCTGGAGTGTAAGCGGGCCTGATGCCACAGATACGCAGTATTTT
-	TRBD1	TRBJ2-5	TRBV25-1	CASSELDRGETQYF	TGTGCCAGCAGTGAACTGGACAGGGGTGAGACCCAGTACTTC
-	TRBD1	TRBJ2-7	TRBV4-3	CASSQALHRDRGIEQYF	TGCGCCAGCAGCCAAGCCCTTCACCGGGACAGGGGCATCGAGCAGTACTTC
once	TRBD1	TRBJ1-5	TRBV4-1	CASSQEGWTGDSGPQHF	TGCGCCAGCAGCCAAGAGGGCTGGACAGGGGACTCCGGGCCCCAGCATTTT
once	-	TRBJ1-2	TRBV7-9	CASSLPSRGGNGEGYTF	TGTGCCAGCAGCTTACCGAGTCGGGGAGGGAACGGAGAGGGCTACACCTTC
-	-	TRBJ2-2	TRBV27	CASSLSSPGANTGELFF	TGTGCCAGCAGTTTAAGTTCTCCGGGCGCGAACACCGGGGAGCTGTTTTTT
-	TRBD2	TRBJ2-1	TRBV5-4	CASSLGTSGNNEQFF	TGTGCCAGCAGCTTAGGGACTAGCGGGAACAATGAGCAGTTCTTC
-	TRBD1	TRBJ2-7	TRBV15	CATSRLRDSSYEQYF	TGTGCCACCAGCAGGCTCCGGGACAGCTCCTACGAGCAGTACTTC
-	-	TRBJ2-1	TRBV18	CASSSNRVGAYNEQFF	TGTGCCAGCTCATCAAACAGGGTAGGAGCCTACAATGAGCAGTTCTTC
-	-	TRBJ1-1	TRBV7-2	CASSLDRNTEAFF	TGTGCCAGCAGCCTGGACAGGAACACTGAAGCTTTCTTT
-	-	TRBJ1-5	TRBV30	CAWSQDSNQPQHF	TGTGCCTGGAGCCAGGATAGCAATCAGCCCCAGCATTTT
-	TRBD1	TRBJ1-2	TRBV9	CASSVAPGRDSGYTF	TGTGCCAGCAGCGTAGCCCCCGGCCGGGACAGCGGCTACACCTTC
-	TRBD2	TRBJ2-3	TRBV7-6	CASSLAPSGRTDTQYF	TGTGCCAGCAGCTTGGCGCCTAGCGGGAGAACAGATACGCAGTATTTT
once	TRBD1	TRBJ2-1	TRBV10-3	CAITQGADNEQFF	TGTGCCATCACCCAGGGGGCGGACAATGAGCAGTTCTTC
-	-	TRBJ1-3	TRBV7-2	CASSRVPGASRSGNTIYF	TGTGCCAGCAGCCGCGTTCCCGGCGCGTCTCGCTCTGGAAACACCATATATTTT
-	TRBD2	TRBJ2-1	TRBV6-5	CASCLAGGPQFF	TGTGCCAGCTGCTTAGCGGGAGGGCCTCAGTTCTTC
-	-	TRBJ1-2	TRBV18	CASSPGLANYGYTF	TGTGCCAGCTCACCTGGGTTAGCTAACTATGGCTACACCTTC
-	-	TRBJ2-5	TRBV5-6	CASIDWGLSGDGTQYF	TGTGCCAGCATCGATTGGGGTCTATCGGGGGACGGGACCCAGTACTTC
-	-	TRBJ2-1	TRBV5-6	CASSLAFWEGGRDNEQFF	TGTGCCAGCAGCTTGGCCTTTTGGGAGGGGGGGCGAGACAATGAGCAGTTCTTC
few	-	TRBJ2-7	TRBV18	CASSSEISRSGEQYF	TGTGCCAGCTCATCGGAGATCTCCCGTTCGGGGGAGCAGTACTTC
-	-	TRBJ1-1	TRBV30	CAWSVHTWKEAFF	TGTGCCTGGAGTGTCCACACCTGGAAAGAAGCTTTCTTT
-	TRBD2	TRBJ2-2	TRBV7-8	CASSLVAGGYTGELFF	TGTGCCAGCAGCTTAGTAGCGGGGGGGTACACCGGGGAGCTGTTTTTT
-	-	TRBJ1-1	TRBV7-9	CASRKEGVAFF	TGTGCCAGCAGAAAAGAAGGGGTAGCTTTCTTT
-	-	TRBJ2-7	TRBV7-8	CASSLDGGNYEQYF	TGTGCCAGCAGCTTAGACGGGGGTAACTACGAGCAGTACTTC
-	-	TRBJ2-5	TRBV6-5	CASSSSFKETQYF	TGTGCCAGCAGTTCCTCCTTTAAAGAGACCCAGTACTTC
-	TRBD2	TRBJ2-7	TRBV7-9	CASSPSGGTEQYF	TGTGCCAGCAGCCCTTCGGGAGGGACCGAGCAGTACTTC
-	-	TRBJ1-2	TRBV19	CASCRDPCYGYTF	TGTGCCAGTTGCCGGGACCCATGCTATGGCTACACCTTC